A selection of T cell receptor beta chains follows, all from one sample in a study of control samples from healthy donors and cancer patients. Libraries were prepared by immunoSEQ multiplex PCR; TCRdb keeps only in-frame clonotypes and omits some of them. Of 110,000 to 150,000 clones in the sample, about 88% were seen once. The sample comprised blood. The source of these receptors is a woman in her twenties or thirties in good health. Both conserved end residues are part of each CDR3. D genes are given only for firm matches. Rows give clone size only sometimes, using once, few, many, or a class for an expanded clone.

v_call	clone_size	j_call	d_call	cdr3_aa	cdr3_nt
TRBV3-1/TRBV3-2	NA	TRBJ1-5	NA	CASSQDRGSNQPQHF	TGTGCCAGCAGCCAAGATAGGGGTAGCAATCAGCCCCAGCATTTT
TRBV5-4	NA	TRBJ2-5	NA	CASSPPAGRKETQYF	TGTGCCAGCAGCCCCCCCGCGGGTAGAAAGGAGACCCAGTACTTC
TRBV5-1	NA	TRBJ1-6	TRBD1	CASSPRGSNSPLHF	TGCGCCAGCAGCCCCAGGGGGAGCAATTCACCCCTCCACTTT
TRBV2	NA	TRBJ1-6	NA	CASSELQNSPLHF	TGTGCCAGCAGTGAACTACAGAATTCACCCCTCCACTTT
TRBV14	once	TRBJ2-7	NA	CASSQQGYEQYF	TGTGCCAGCAGCCAACAAGGGTACGAGCAGTACTTC
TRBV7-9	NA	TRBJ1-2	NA	CASSQPGRSYGYTF	TGTGCCAGCAGTCAGCCGGGACGGTCTTATGGCTACACCTTC
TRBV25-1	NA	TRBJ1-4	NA	CASSDSVLEKLFF	TGTGCCAGCAGTGATAGTGTATTGGAAAAACTGTTTTTT
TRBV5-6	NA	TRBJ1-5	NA	CASSIDRYGPQHF	TGTGCCAGCAGCATCGACAGGTATGGGCCCCAGCATTTT
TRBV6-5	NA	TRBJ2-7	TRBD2	CATDPTSGSHEQYF	TGTGCCACCGACCCCACTAGCGGGAGTCACGAGCAGTACTTC
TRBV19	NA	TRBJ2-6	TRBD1	CASSRQGAYSGANVLTF	TGTGCCAGTAGTAGACAGGGGGCCTATTCCGGGGCCAACGTCCTGACTTTC
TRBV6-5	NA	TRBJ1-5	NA	CASTISPAREQPQHF	TGTGCCAGCACCATATCGCCAGCGAGGGAGCAGCCCCAGCATTTT
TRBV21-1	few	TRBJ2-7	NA	CASTSRLDEQYF	TGTGCCAGCACAAGTAGGCTGGACGAGCAGTACTTC
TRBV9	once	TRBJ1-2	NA	CASSVEGTPGSYGYTF	TGTGCCAGCAGCGTAGAGGGGACTCCGGGCAGCTATGGCTACACCTTC
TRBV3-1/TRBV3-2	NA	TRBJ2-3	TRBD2	CASSQDVGGGPTDTQYF	TGTGCCAGCAGCCAAGATGTCGGGGGAGGGCCGACAGATACGCAGTATTTT
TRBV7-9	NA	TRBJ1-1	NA	CASSLTPGGAPSMNTEAFF	TGTGCCAGCAGCTTGACCCCGGGGGGGGCGCCTTCTATGAACACTGAAGCTTTCTTT
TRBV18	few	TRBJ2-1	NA	CASSLMHSYNEQFF	TGTGCCAGCTCACTCATGCATAGCTACAATGAGCAGTTCTTC
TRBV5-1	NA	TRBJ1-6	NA	CASSLEGLGGSPLHF	TGCGCCAGCAGCTTGGAAGGTCTGGGGGGTTCACCCCTCCACTTT